These 24 T cell receptor beta chains share one sample of origin, sequenced in a study of blood T cell repertoires in COVID-19. Measured with immunoSEQ multiplex PCR; TCRdb has only the in-frame clones, and not every one. Of roughly 62,000 clones detected, approximately 92% appear once; the ten largest clones hold roughly 6.2%. Sequencing used peripheral blood. Receptors were obtained from a human donor in a cohort sampled during active COVID-19.

The V and J genes are TRBV28 and TRBJ1-5; a weak D match, TRBD1 (5 bases). Germline loops: CDR1 MDHEN, CDR2 SYDVKM. Trimming left V 8 bases short and J 1 base short, with 6 bases between. CDR3 length: 12 residues. The CDR3 is CASQGSNQPQHF. CDR3 sequence (DNA): TGTGCCAGCCAGGGCAGCAATCAGCCCCAGCATTTT.

This clone has only a few counts. This chain uses TRBV4-2 with TRBJ2-1; 14 nucleotides agree with TRBD2. J lost 4 bases, V lost 0 bases, and 5 bases had no gene match. The V gene's germline CDR1 is LGHNA and CDR2 YNFKEQ. The CDR3 contains 18 residues. The CDR3 DNA reads as TGTGCCAGCAGCCAAGAAGGGACTAGCGGGAGTGCGTACAATGAGCAGTTCTTC. The encoded protein is CASSQEGTSGSAYNEQFF.

The J gene is TRBJ2-1, the V gene TRBV7-9, with 8 nucleotides matching TRBD2. Germline CDR1 reads SEHNR; CDR2 reads FQNEAQ (reference sequence). The CDR3 has 16 amino acids. V was pared by 1 base and J by 4 bases, with 6 bases of the junction left unmatched. The CDR3 sequence is CASSLVVSGKYNEQFF. DNA of the CDR3: TGTGCCAGCAGCTTAGTTGTTAGCGGGAAGTACAATGAGCAGTTCTTC.

The CDR3 loop is CASASPRGLYSPLHF. The CDR3 bases are TGTGCCAGCGCCAGCCCCAGGGGGTTATATTCACCCCTCCACTTT. This chain uses TRBV28 with TRBJ1-6, with 7 positions matching TRBD1. V shed 8 bases and J 8 bases; nucleotides not matched to a gene: 12. From germline, CDR1 is MDHEN and CDR2 SYDVKM. This CDR3 spans 15 amino acids.

CDR3 residues: CASRPDGTAGPQHF. CDR3 DNA: TGTGCCAGCAGACCCGACGGGACAGCCGGGCCCCAGCATTTT. This rearrangement joins TRBV28 to TRBJ1-5, with 7 nucleotides matching TRBD1. The CDR3 runs to 14 residues. Germline V gene lookup returns CDR1 MDHEN and CDR2 SYDVKM. V dropped 6 bases and J dropped 9; count of bases not matched to a gene: 11.

The chain combines TRBV5-1 with TRBJ1-1, with no clear D. Germline V gives CDR1 SGHRS, CDR2 YFSETQ. Deletions cut 5 bases from V and 5 bases from J, with 13 bases between. This CDR3 has 13 amino acids. For the CDR3, the DNA is TGCGCCAGCAGGAGACTTGGCGGTACTGAAGCTTTCTTT. It translates to CASRRLGGTEAFF.

The chain carries TRBV7-3 and TRBJ2-2; no clear D. The V end lost 0 bases, the J end lost 1 base, and 12 bases lay between the germline ends. This CDR3 has 17 residues. The germline CDR1 and CDR2 sequences are SGHTA and FQGTGA. This chain's CDR3 is CASSLTPSLVNTGELFF. The CDR3 bases are TGTGCCAGCAGCTTAACTCCAAGCCTAGTGAACACCGGGGAGCTGTTTTTT.

The chain joins TRBV7-3 to TRBJ2-5; TRBD1 matches 8 bases. The CDR3 is 15 amino acids. Germline V CDR1 and CDR2: SGHTA, FQGTGA. V was pared by 4 bases and J by 5 bases, with 9 bases of the junction left unmatched. Written as DNA, the CDR3 is TGTGCCAGCAGCTCTCAGGGGGCTTGGTTGGAGACCCAGTACTTC. Translated, it gives CASSSQGAWLETQYF.

This chain uses TRBV3-1 (or the pseudogene TRBV3-2) with TRBJ1-1; D is ambiguous. V was pared by 0 bases and J by 5 bases, with 13 bases between. The CDR3 extends over 15 amino acids. From germline, CDR1 is LGHDT and CDR2 YNNKEL (reference sequence). The chain's CDR3 is CASSQDRVSGTEAFF. The CDR3 coding sequence is TGTGCCAGCAGCCAAGATCGGGTTTCGGGAACTGAAGCTTTCTTT.

This chain uses TRBV19 with TRBJ2-3; D is unclear. V lost 4 bases to trimming and J lost 5 bases, with 10 bases between them. Germline CDR1 is LNHDA and CDR2 is SQIVND (reference sequence). The CDR3 is 13 residues long. CDR3 sequence: CASSTQPGDTQYF. CDR3 nucleotides: TGTGCCAGTAGTACTCAGCCGGGAGATACGCAGTATTTT.

The genes are TRBV5-5 and TRBJ1-5; 9 positions agree with TRBD1. This CDR3 is 14 amino acids long. V lost 3 bases to trimming and J lost 7 bases; unmatched junction nucleotides: 5. The germline CDR1 and CDR2 sequences are SGHKS and YYEKEE (reference sequence). The CDR3 protein is CASSSGQGGQPQHF. The CDR3 coding sequence is TGTGCCAGCAGCTCGGGACAGGGTGGGCAGCCCCAGCATTTT.

CDR3 DNA: TGTGCCAGCAGTGACGGTGGGCAGGGAAACCGAATGAACACTGAAGCTTTCTTT. It codes for CASSDGGQGNRMNTEAFF. V is TRBV2 and J is TRBJ1-1; tentatively, D is TRBD1 (5 bases). The V end lost 3 bases, the J end lost 0 bases, and 20 bases lay between the germline ends. This CDR3 region has 18 residues. Per the germline V gene, CDR1 is SNHLY and CDR2 is FYNNEI.

This chain uses TRBV28 with TRBJ1-1, with 11 bases fitting TRBD1. Germline CDR1 and CDR2: MDHEN and SYDVKM. This CDR3 has 17 amino acids. The V gene end was trimmed by 5 bases and the J gene end by 1 base; junction bases not matched to a gene: 9. CDR3 coding DNA: TGTGCCAGCAGTCTCCCGGCCGGGACAGGGGGGAACACTGAAGCTTTCTTT. This codes for CASSLPAGTGGNTEAFF.

The V and J genes are TRBV27 and TRBJ2-5, with 9 positions matching TRBD1. CDR3 length: 13 amino acids. The V gene end was trimmed by 5 bases and the J gene end by 5 bases; junction bases not matched to a gene: 3. CDR1 MNHEY and CDR2 SMNVEV come from the germline V gene (reference sequence). As DNA, the CDR3 is TGTGCCAGCAGTCACGGACAGGGGGAGACCCAGTACTTC. Translated, it gives CASSHGQGETQYF.

This clone has a handful of counts. The chain recombines TRBV28 with TRBJ2-2, with D possibly being TRBD1 (5 bases). V lost 10 bases and J 3 bases, leaving 18 bases between the germline ends. There are 15 residues in the CDR3. CDR1 and CDR2 from the germline V gene are MDHEN and SYDVKM. The CDR3 sequence: CATTWLGRDTGELFF. CDR3 DNA: TGTGCCACCACCTGGCTGGGGCGAGACACCGGGGAGCTGTTTTTT.

The J gene is TRBJ1-4, the V gene TRBV6-6, with 7 bases aligning to TRBD1. Germline CDR1 MNHNY, CDR2 SVGAGI (reference sequence). The CDR3 runs 15 residues. V lost 4 bases and J lost 2; bases outside the gene matches: 4. The CDR3 nucleotides read TGTGCCAGCAGTTCGAGGGGGCCGACTAATGAAAAACTGTTTTTT. It codes for CASSSRGPTNEKLFF.

The genes are TRBV14 and TRBJ1-2; TRBD1 might be the D (5 bases). This CDR3 is built from 12 residues. With 4 bases removed from V and 5 bases from J, the gap between germline ends came to 8 bases. Germline values: CDR1 SGHDN, CDR2 FVKESK. The CDR3 loop reads CASSREGYGYTF. The CDR3 DNA reads as TGTGCCAGCAGCCGGGAGGGGTATGGCTACACCTTC.

CDR3 in DNA: TGTGCCAGCAGCGCTACCTTTGGAGGGGAAGCTTTCTTT. This translates into CASSATFGGEAFF. V and J are TRBV7-2 and TRBJ1-1; D is ambiguous. V lost 5 bases to trimming and J lost 8 bases, with 15 bases between them. The CDR3 length is 13 residues. CDR1 and CDR2 (germline): SGHTA, FQGNSA.

This clone appeared a single time. V is TRBV29-1 and J is TRBJ2-7; TRBD1 agrees at 8 bases. Germline V lookup: CDR1 SQVTM, CDR2 ANQGSEA. J was trimmed by 5 bases and V by 2 bases; bases with no gene match: 2. This CDR3 is built from 12 residues. The CDR3 coding sequence is TGCAGCGTTGAAACAGGGGGAGACGAGCAGTACTTC. Residues: CSVETGGDEQYF.

The chain combines TRBV15 with TRBJ1-5; 10 bases are shared with TRBD1. CDR1 is LNHNV and CDR2 is YYDKDF in the germline V gene (reference sequence). There are 16 residues in the CDR3. Trimming took 6 bases from V and 6 from J; bases not matched to a gene: 11. The CDR3 sequence: CATRVDRGLGGQPQHF. The CDR3 DNA reads TGTGCCACCAGAGTAGACAGGGGGCTGGGAGGTCAGCCCCAGCATTTT.

This sequence joins TRBV3-1 (or the pseudogene TRBV3-2) and TRBJ1-1; TRBD1 might be the D (6 bases). V gave up 7 bases and J gave up 8 bases, with 14 bases separating them. Germline V gives CDR1 LGHDT, CDR2 YNNKEL (reference sequence). CDR3 length: 12 amino acids. The CDR3, as DNA: TGTGCCAGCACCCTTCAGGGGATAGAAGCTTTCTTT. Encoded protein: CASTLQGIEAFF.

V usage is TRBV28 and J usage is TRBJ2-7; TRBD2 matches 8 bases. Germline values: CDR1 MDHEN, CDR2 SYDVKM. CDR3 length: 14 amino acids. V trimming: 7 bases; J trimming: 0 bases; junction bases outside the gene matches: 5. The CDR3 spells CASINSGASYEQYF. The DNA of the CDR3 is TGTGCCAGCATCAATAGCGGGGCCTCCTACGAGCAGTACTTC. The whole variable domain, filled in from reference TRBV28 and TRBJ2-7, reads DVKVTQSSRYLVKRTGEKVFLECVQDMDHENMFWYRQDPGLGLRLIYFSYDVKMKEKGDIPEGYSVSREKKERFSLILESASTNQTSMYLCASINSGASYEQYFGPGTRLTVT.

The chain couples TRBV7-9 to TRBJ2-7; D may be TRBD2 (6 bases). Trimming removed 3 bases at V and 3 bases at J, with 12 bases between. The germline gives CDR1 SEHNR, CDR2 FQNEAQ (reference sequence). The CDR3 totals 14 residues. Here the CDR3 reads CASSFGGSNYEQYF. The CDR3 region has the DNA TGTGCCAGCAGCTTTGGGGGGTCGAACTACGAGCAGTACTTC.

This chain uses TRBV6-2 or TRBV6-3 with TRBJ2-5, with TRBD2 matching over 13 bases. The junction had 24 bases not matched to a gene; V was cut back by 6 bases and J by 5 bases. The CDR3 is 21 residues long. Germline V lookup: CDR1 MNHEY, CDR2 SVGEGT. Written as DNA, the CDR3 is TGTGCCAGCAGCCACGATGGGGACAGGAGTATAACACTAGCGGGAGGGGAGACCCAGTACTTC. Its translation: CASSHDGDRSITLAGGETQYF.